This T cell receptor beta chain was documented in a study of T-cell memory formation after mild COVID-19 (dated by TCRdb to the early 2020s). For the study in its entirety: Most TCR sequence clusters were specific to one of the two donors. The cohort comprised two young, previously healthy adult volunteers, one female and one male. In a couple of donors, T-cell clones that expanded and contracted after mild COVID-19 were tracked by sequencing TCRalpha and TCRbeta repertoires over time.

What the work shows at the level of the full study, not this receptor alone: Balanced CD4/CD8 phenotypes were observed for clones contracting from day 15 to 85, whereas a bias towards CD4+ was observed for a second wave of clones expanding from day 15 to 37. Some responding clones were detected in pre-infection memory, which suggested that pre-existing cross-reactive memory T cells had joined the SARS-CoV-2 response. Only a couple of mild cases were covered in the study, and larger cohorts including severe cases with pre-infection samples were considered necessary. Contracting CD4+ clones were located mainly in the CM and EM memory subsets, whereas CD8+ clones were found to be enriched in EMRA. Whether the second-wave clones peaking on day 37 were SARS-CoV-2 specific was not confirmed.

Including cysteine and phenylalanine, the CDR3 has 18 amino acids. Solely the CDR3 DNA is kept, with 54 bases framed from the first base. CDR1 and CDR2, per the germline V gene, are MNHNS and SASEGT. V is shortened by 2 bases, J by 0 bases, and the region joining them spans 16 bases. About this clonotype: Its antigen has not been determined. Base qualities are not recorded, but no much larger clone differs from it by a single base.

The run used an Illumina NovaSeq 6000. Using 5'RACE with constant-segment primers, TCRalpha and TCRbeta cDNA libraries were constructed, with sample barcodes and unique molecular identifiers added in the process. RNA was extracted from every sample with Trizol reagent. The libraries were amplified in two PCR steps, and the second step added a second sample barcode and Illumina TruSeq adapters. Sequencing of libraries was performed on an Illumina NovaSeq with 2 x 150 bp paired-end reads. Per the original workflow: The reads were demultiplexed and collapsed into UMI-guided consensus sequences using migec v1.2.7. Using mixcr v2.1.11, UMI consensuses were aligned to TRA and TRB V and J templates and then assembled into clonotypes. A clonotype was counted as expanded or contracted only when both edgeR and NoisET called the clonotype significant, with the noise models trained on biological replicates. edgeR calls used a false discovery rate-adjusted p below 0.01 and a log2 fold-change threshold of 1. PCA with hierarchical clustering of max-normalized trajectories of the 1000 most abundant clonotypes was used as exploratory dynamics analysis. Each responding clone was given a CD4 or CD8 phenotype based on the CD4+ and CD8+ repertoires, which had been sequenced separately. In-frame beta chains were kept once TCRdb had trimmed the public reads at Q25 with fastp and called clones with MiXCR. Each CDR3 protein gets just one entry, which takes the most common genes and DNA from the rows behind it. The V and J calls were not made by the authors but by TCRdb's processing. This sample comprises about 340,000 distinct CDR3 sequences, less than 25% of them detected only once. The ten largest make up over 20% of the sample.

Ficoll-Paque density gradient centrifugation was used to isolate PBMCs. Here the chain combines TRBV6-1 and TRBJ2-2; matching of 6 bases hints at TRBD2 as the D gene. This receptor was obtained from a man aged 18 to 30 who had mild COVID-19 (a few samples of this study predate the infection). The sample titles of this study are shuffled in the database, so cell type and time point are left out; the donor was told from shared clones. Material: PBMCs or a T cell subset sorted from them (not recorded which). At the DNA level, the sequence is TGTGCCAGCAGTGAATGGTTCGCGGGGCGGGCGAACACCGGGGAGCTGTTTTTT. Translated, this is CASSEWFAGRANTGELFF.